These T cell receptor beta chains were read from a single sample in a study of T cell repertoires in ileal Crohn's disease. The table came from immunoSEQ multiplex PCR; TCRdb's copy has only in-frame clones and leaves some out. The table includes under 6,000 clones, about four fifths detected once. Sequenced sample: ileal tissue. These receptors were obtained from an adult with Crohn's disease. The CDR3 runs from the conserved cysteine through the conserved F or W. A D gene is named only where the DNA matches it firmly. Clone size is shown for a subset of rows, as once, few, many or a class of expanded clone.

j_gene	d_gene	v_gene	abundance	CDR3aa	CDR3nt
TRBJ2-7	TRBD1	TRBV29-1	.	CSVRQGVREQYF	TGCAGCGTCCGACAGGGGGTCCGCGAGCAGTACTTC
TRBJ2-5	.	TRBV6-1	once	CASSEGRFQETQYF	TGTGCCAGCAGTGAAGGAAGGTTCCAAGAGACCCAGTACTTC
TRBJ2-3	TRBD2	TRBV11-3	.	CASSPTGGGTDTQYF	TGTGCCAGCAGCCCCACCGGGGGGGGCACAGATACGCAGTATTTT
TRBJ1-2	.	TRBV29-1	.	CSVPYLPGQHNYGYTF	TGCAGCGTTCCATACTTGCCTGGGCAGCACAACTATGGCTACACCTTC
TRBJ2-3	TRBD1	TRBV27	.	CASSRQGPSTDTQYF	TGTGCCAGCTCACGACAGGGCCCTAGCACAGATACGCAGTATTTT
TRBJ2-3	.	TRBV10-1	.	CASSDGSTDTQYF	TGCGCCAGCAGTGACGGGAGCACAGATACGCAGTATTTT
TRBJ2-1	.	TRBV27	.	CASSSLGQYNEQFF	TGTGCCAGCAGTTCACTAGGGCAGTACAATGAGCAGTTCTTC
TRBJ2-7	TRBD1	TRBV5-4	.	CASSSRTGGNEQYF	TGTGCCAGCAGCTCGAGGACAGGGGGCAACGAGCAGTACTTC
TRBJ2-7	TRBD1	TRBV5-4	.	CASSDTGGIRREQYF	TGTGCCAGCAGCGATACAGGGGGAATTAGGCGCGAGCAGTACTTC
TRBJ2-7	.	TRBV18	.	CASSFQNEQYF	TGTGCCAGCTCATTTCAAAACGAGCAGTACTTC
TRBJ2-3	TRBD2	TRBV27	.	CASSLFGGTSSYTQYF	TGTGCCAGCAGTTTATTCGGGGGGACTAGCTCTTATACGCAGTATTTT
TRBJ2-2	.	TRBV2	.	CASNVITGELFF	TGTGCCAGCAACGTAATCACCGGGGAGCTGTTTTTT
TRBJ1-2	.	TRBV5-1	.	CASSLGGGYTF	TGCGCCAGCAGCTTGGGAGGCGGCTACACCTTC
TRBJ2-5	.	TRBV10-3	.	CAVGTQETQYF	TGTGCCGTCGGGACCCAAGAGACCCAGTACTTC
TRBJ2-2	.	TRBV7-2	.	CASSLQLSSFGELFF	TGTGCCAGCAGCTTACAGTTATCTTCATTCGGGGAGCTGTTTTTT
TRBJ1-2	.	TRBV6-6	.	CASSYRLYGYTF	TGTGCCAGCAGTTACCGCCTCTATGGCTACACCTTC
TRBJ2-1	.	TRBV2	.	CASTQGRGGISNEQFF	TGTGCCAGCACCCAAGGCAGGGGGGGCATTTCCAATGAGCAGTTCTTC
TRBJ2-7	.	TRBV5-4	few	CATQGGGYEQYF	TGTGCCACCCAAGGGGGGGGCTACGAGCAGTACTTC
TRBJ1-1	.	TRBV18	.	CASSSAHGGGTEAFF	TGTGCCAGCTCATCCGCGCATGGGGGCGGTACTGAAGCTTTCTTT
TRBJ1-3	.	TRBV30	few	CAWSNIRGNTIYF	TGTGCCTGGAGTAATATCCGTGGAAACACCATATATTTT
TRBJ1-2	.	TRBV7-2	.	CASSFPNYGYTF	TGTGCCAGCAGCTTCCCAAACTATGGCTACACCTTC
TRBJ1-1	.	TRBV2	.	CARPSGVFNTEAFF	TGTGCCAGGCCCTCGGGGGTTTTTAACACTGAAGCTTTCTTT
TRBJ2-7	TRBD1	TRBV7-9	.	CASSLAQPGQGNEQYF	TGTGCCAGCAGCTTAGCTCAACCGGGACAGGGTAACGAGCAGTACTTC
TRBJ2-3	.	TRBV5-1	.	CASSLAERGTQYF	TGCGCCAGCAGCTTGGCCGAGAGGGGTACGCAGTATTTT
TRBJ2-7	.	TRBV7-6	.	CASSFDGITYEQYF	TGTGCCAGCAGCTTCGACGGGATAACCTACGAGCAGTACTTC
TRBJ2-7	TRBD2	TRBV5-1	.	CASSSGGGFSYEQYF	TGCGCCAGCAGCTCCGGCGGGGGGTTTTCCTACGAGCAGTACTTC
TRBJ1-1	TRBD1	TRBV15	once	CATSRVRTGVNTEAFF	TGTGCCACCAGCAGAGTCCGGACAGGGGTTAACACTGAAGCTTTCTTT
TRBJ2-7	.	TRBV5-4	.	CASSLGGVENEQYF	TGTGCCAGCAGCTTAGGGGGAGTTGAGAACGAGCAGTACTTC
TRBJ1-3	.	TRBV27	.	CASSFGGWGAGNTIYF	TGTGCCAGCAGTTTTGGGGGCTGGGGGGCCGGAAACACCATATATTTT
TRBJ2-4	.	TRBV13	.	CASSLGLAKNIQYF	TGTGCCAGCAGCTTAGGCCTTGCCAAAAACATTCAGTACTTC
TRBJ1-1	.	TRBV28	.	CASSSLGAQNTEAFF	TGTGCCAGCAGTTCCCTCGGGGCTCAGAACACTGAAGCTTTCTTT
TRBJ2-7	.	TRBV5-4	once	CASSLMGGREQYF	TGTGCCAGCAGCTTGATGGGGGGGCGCGAGCAGTACTTC
TRBJ1-6	TRBD1	TRBV23-1	few	CASTQGTGDGF	TGCGCCAGCACCCAGGGGACAGGGGATGGGTTT
TRBJ2-3	TRBD1	TRBV28	.	CASSPQGIRTDTQYF	TGTGCCAGCAGTCCACAGGGGATTCGCACAGATACGCAGTATTTT
TRBJ2-3	TRBD2	TRBV5-1	once	CASSLPTSGDTQYF	TGCGCCAGCAGCCTACCCACTAGCGGAGATACGCAGTATTTT
TRBJ2-2	TRBD1	TRBV19	.	CASNTRRTGGIGELFF	TGTGCCAGTAATACCCGTCGGACAGGGGGCATCGGGGAGCTGTTTTTT
TRBJ1-5	.	TRBV28	once	CASSPPGQPQHF	TGTGCCAGCAGTCCTCCGGGCCAGCCCCAGCATTTT
TRBJ1-6	TRBD1	TRBV7-9	.	CASSRQGVSSYNSPLHF	TGTGCCAGCAGCCGACAGGGGGTGAGCTCCTATAATTCACCCCTCCACTTT
TRBJ1-5	.	TRBV2	.	CASSERQIQPQHF	TGTGCCAGCAGTGAAAGACAGATTCAGCCCCAGCATTTT
TRBJ2-5	TRBD1	TRBV2	once	CASKENRGGGTQYF	TGTGCCAGCAAGGAGAACAGGGGCGGTGGGACCCAGTACTTC
TRBJ2-5	TRBD2	TRBV15	.	CATSRGSLAGDETQYF	TGTGCCACCAGCAGAGGATCCCTAGCGGGGGACGAGACCCAGTACTTC
TRBJ2-5	TRBD1	TRBV5-8	few	CASSLVDRNQETQYF	TGTGCCAGCAGCTTGGTGGACAGGAACCAAGAGACCCAGTACTTC
TRBJ2-3	TRBD1	TRBV9	.	CASSVVGTGATDTQYF	TGTGCCAGCAGCGTAGTAGGAACAGGGGCGACAGATACGCAGTATTTT
TRBJ2-1	.	TRBV11-1	.	CASRSKDREFF	TGTGCCAGCAGATCCAAGGACCGGGAGTTCTTC
TRBJ2-6	.	TRBV18	.	CASSKLDSGANVLTF	TGTGCCAGTTCTAAACTGGACTCTGGGGCCAACGTCCTGACTTTC
TRBJ1-2	.	TRBV19	few	CASSIARQLLYGYTF	TGTGCCAGTAGTATAGCGAGACAGTTACTTTATGGCTACACCTTC